What follows are 29 T cell receptor beta chains derived from one specimen sequenced in a study of human T cells and chemical hapten exposure. Each CDR3 protein is one row after TCRdb ran MiXCR on the RACE reads. The profile shows 300,000 to 350,000 distinct CDR3 sequences, approximately 6.9% of them singletons. Regarding time point: patch test 1, 2 weeks after DPC sensitization. Treatment given: therapeutic diphenylcyclopropenone sensitization with weekly scalp DPC. This specimen was whole blood, taken in connection with sensitization to the hapten diphenylcyclopropenone (DPC). The receptors were gathered from a woman between 18 and 30 years old with alopecia areata. Some clones in this sample may be carry-over from other donors' samples.

The V gene is TRBV19, the J gene TRBJ2-1; 10 nucleotides align to TRBD2. The CDR3 sequence is 17 residues long. The germline V gene encodes CDR1 LNHDA and CDR2 SQIVND (reference sequence). The J segment lost 9 bases and the V segment lost 0 bases, leaving 11 bases of the junction unmatched. CDR3 residues: CASSIDRPSGGAGEQFF. The DNA of the CDR3 is TGTGCCAGTAGTATAGATCGGCCCAGCGGGGGGGCCGGTGAGCAGTTCTTC.

This clonotype was counted ten times or more. V gene TRBV29-1 combines with J gene TRBJ1-4; D is undetermined. The CDR3 spans 16 residues. Germline V gives CDR1 SQVTM, CDR2 ANQGSEA. The V gene lost 8 bases and the J gene lost 5 bases, with 24 bases spanning the gap. The DNA for the CDR3 is TGCAGCCCACTAGACGGCCGTAGGCAGCTAAATGAAAAACTGTTTTTT. Residues: CSPLDGRRQLNEKLFF.

This clonotype was found a few times. The gene calls are TRBV10-1 and TRBJ1-5; D gene unclear. Germline lookup yields CDR1 WNHNN and CDR2 SYGVQD (reference sequence). Trimming stripped 7 bases from V and 2 bases from J, with 9 bases between. CDR3 length equals 13 residues. CDR3 DNA: TGCGCCAGCAATTACGCAGGCAATCAGCCCCAGCATTTT. Translated, it gives CASNYAGNQPQHF.

This clonotype has more than one count but fewer than ten. The rearrangement uses TRBV12-3 or TRBV12-4 and TRBJ1-6; D remains unclear. The CDR3 is 14 amino acids. Trimming removed 3 bases from V and 6 bases from J, with 9 bases in between. The CDR3 loop reads CASSFLPRNSPLHF. The CDR3 region has the DNA TGTGCCAGCAGTTTCTTACCGCGTAATTCACCCCTCCACTTT.

The rearrangement uses TRBV14 and TRBJ1-1; 7 nucleotides align to TRBD1. Germline lookup yields CDR1 SGHDN and CDR2 FVKESK. Losses at the gene ends were 4 bases for V and 7 bases for J; bases not matched to a gene: 6. The CDR3 is 13 amino acids. The CDR3 region has the DNA TGTGCCAGCAGCCTAAACAGGGGCAGTGAAGCTTTCTTT. Translating it yields CASSLNRGSEAFF.

The rearrangement joins TRBV6-5 to TRBJ1-6; D call uncertain. The CDR3 extends over 15 amino acids. Germline V CDR1 and CDR2: MNHEY, SVGAGI. V lost 4 bases and J 5 bases, leaving 12 bases between the germline ends. CDR3 residues: CASSSPRQDNSPLHF. For the CDR3, the DNA is TGTGCCAGCAGTTCCCCACGTCAGGATAATTCACCCCTCCACTTT.

A few counts support this clonotype. This chain links TRBV7-9 with TRBJ1-1; D might be TRBD1 (6 bases). Trimming took 6 bases from V and 4 from J, leaving 9 bases between them. CDR1 is SEHNR and CDR2 is FQNEAQ in the germline V gene (reference sequence). The CDR3 runs to 12 residues. CDR3 residues: CASSTGRTEAFF. The DNA for the CDR3 is TGTGCCAGCAGTACAGGGCGCACTGAAGCTTTCTTT.

This clonotype was seen a few times. This chain uses TRBV2 with TRBJ1-5, with a weak D call TRBD1 (6 bases). Trimming left V 6 bases short and J 5 bases short, with 8 bases between. The CDR3 runs to 12 residues. Germline CDR1 and CDR2: SNHLY and FYNNEI. CDR3 region: CASRQGYQPQHF. CDR3 in DNA: TGTGCCAGCAGACAGGGATATCAGCCCCAGCATTTT.

The chain combines TRBV6-4 with TRBJ1-2; tentative D call: TRBD1 (5 bases). Trimming pared 6 bases from V and 3 bases from J, leaving 14 bases between. CDR1 MRHNA and CDR2 SNTAGT come from the germline V gene. This CDR3 region has 14 residues. The DNA for the CDR3 is TGTGCCAGCAGCCTGCCCCAGGGCCACTATGGCTACACCTTC. Its translation is CASSLPQGHYGYTF.

This clonotype was detected many times. This sequence joins TRBV5-1 and TRBJ1-1; D uncertain. The CDR3 extends over 18 amino acids. V was clipped by 3 bases and J by 4 bases, with 25 bases between them. CDR1 is SGHRS, CDR2 YFSETQ, per germline. In nucleotides, the CDR3 is TGCGCCAGCAGCTACAGACCAGGCGGGGTCCGGGATGGCACTGAAGCTTTCTTT. Its protein product is CASSYRPGGVRDGTEAFF. The complete variable domain, with remaining parts taken from reference TRBV5-1 and TRBJ1-1, reads KAGVTQTPRYLIKTRGQQVTLSCSPISGHRSVSWYQQTPGQGLQFLFEYFSETQRNKGNFPGRFSGRQFSNSRSEMNVSTLELGDSALYLCASSYRPGGVRDGTEAFFGQGTRLTVV.

This chain connects TRBV12-3 or TRBV12-4 to TRBJ2-7, with D perhaps TRBD2 (6 bases). Trimming stripped 5 bases from V and 7 bases from J, with 27 bases between. The CDR3 consists of 17 residues. CDR3 DNA sequence: TGTGCCAGCAGTCCCCGGCGGATAGGCGGAGGGGAGAGGGAGCAGTACTTC. Translating gives CASSPRRIGGGEREQYF.

This chain joins TRBV7-2 and TRBJ1-2, with D possibly TRBD1 on 6 matching bases. Germline lookup yields CDR1 SGHTA and CDR2 FQGNSA. Trimming removed 4 bases at V and 6 bases at J, with 9 bases between. The CDR3 has 12 residues. The CDR3 nucleotides are TGTGCCAGCAGCTGGGAGGGGGATGGCTACACCTTC. Protein sequence: CASSWEGDGYTF.

This clonotype was counted a few times. The V gene is TRBV6-2 or TRBV6-3, the J gene TRBJ2-7; D is uncertain. V gave up 6 bases and J gave up 7 bases, with 13 bases separating them. CDR3 length: 12 residues. Germline V CDR1 and CDR2: MNHEY, SVGEGT. The CDR3 DNA is TGTGCCAGCAGCCACACTCCCTGGGAGCAGTACTTC. It translates to CASSHTPWEQYF.

This clonotype was counted a few times. The chain couples TRBV20-1 to TRBJ2-1, with D perhaps matching TRBD2 (6 bases). V lost 6 bases to trimming and J lost 5 bases, with 14 bases between them. Germline CDR1 and CDR2: DFQATT and SNEGSKA (reference sequence). The CDR3 contains 13 residues. The CDR3 DNA is TGCAGTGCCGCAGGACTAAGAGACAATGAGCAGTTCTTC. Translation: CSAAGLRDNEQFF.

The chain uses TRBV10-3 and TRBJ2-1; D perhaps matches TRBD1 (6 bases). The CDR3 is 14 residues long. Germline V gene data show CDR1 as ENHRY and CDR2 as SYGVKD. The V gene lost 3 bases and the J gene lost 8 bases, with 14 bases spanning the gap. The CDR3 sequence: CAISDSAEGDEQFF. CDR3 DNA sequence: TGTGCCATCAGTGATTCGGCAGAGGGGGATGAGCAGTTCTTC.

This clonotype was picked up many times. This chain links TRBV7-9 with TRBJ2-1; 7 bases match TRBD2. Trimming removed 5 bases from V and 2 bases from J; junction bases left unmatched: 9. CDR3 size: 16 residues. The germline V gene has CDR1 SEHNR and CDR2 FQNEAQ (reference sequence). As DNA, the CDR3 is TGTGCCAGCAGCCTACAAGCGGGGACCCCCTACAATGAGCAGTTCTTC. This sequence encodes CASSLQAGTPYNEQFF.

At least ten counts were recorded for this clonotype. This chain connects TRBV6-2 or TRBV6-3 to TRBJ2-3, with 7 bases lining up with TRBD1. V gave up 4 bases and J gave up 4 bases; unmatched junction bases: 11. CDR1 and CDR2 from the germline V gene are MNHEY and SVGEGT. This CDR3 spans 16 amino acids. The CDR3 bases are TGTGCCAGCAGTTTTCCTCGACAGGGATGGGCAGATACGCAGTATTTT. Its protein is CASSFPRQGWADTQYF.

Only a few counts were recorded for this clonotype. The J gene is TRBJ1-3, the V gene TRBV9; 7 nucleotides agree with TRBD1. This CDR3 has 13 residues. Germline V lookup: CDR1 SGDLS, CDR2 YYNGEE. The V gene end was trimmed by 3 bases and the J gene end by 4 bases; junction bases not matched to a gene: 1. CDR3 residues: CASSATGGNTIYF. In nucleotides, the CDR3 is TGTGCCAGCAGCGCGACAGGGGGAAACACCATATATTTT.

The chain combines TRBV6-1 with TRBJ1-2; no clear D gene. Germline V gene lookup returns CDR1 MNHNS and CDR2 SASEGT. Trimming cost V 1 base and J 4 bases, with 10 bases left between them. This CDR3 has 14 residues. In nucleotides, the CDR3 is TGTGCCAGCAGTGAAGTAGGCGGCAGCTATGGCTACACCTTC. It translates to CASSEVGGSYGYTF.

This clonotype has a count of ten or more. This chain joins TRBV7-3 and TRBJ2-3; 12 nucleotides align to TRBD1. The V gene end was trimmed by 0 bases and the J gene end by 4 bases; junction bases not matched to a gene: 2. The CDR3 sequence is 16 residues long. Per the germline V gene, CDR1 is SGHTA and CDR2 is FQGTGA. In DNA, the CDR3 is TGTGCCAGCAGCTTAACGGGGACAGGGGGCTCAGATACGCAGTATTTT. It encodes CASSLTGTGGSDTQYF.

The rearrangement links TRBV3-1 to TRBJ1-4, with 9 bases aligning to TRBD1. V shed 0 bases and J 6 bases; nucleotides not matched to a gene: 5. Germline V CDR1 and CDR2: LGHDT, YNNKEL (reference sequence). CDR3 length equals 16 residues. CDR3 protein: CASSQEYRDRDEKLFF. The DNA of the CDR3 is TGTGCCAGCAGCCAAGAATATCGGGACAGGGATGAAAAACTGTTTTTT. Using reference TRBV3-1 and TRBJ1-4 for the parts outside the CDR3, the full variable domain is DTAVSQTPKYLVTQMGNDKSIKCEQNLGHDTMYWYKQDSKKFLKIMFSYNNKELIINETVPNRFSPKSPDKAHLNLHINSLELGDSAVYFCASSQEYRDRDEKLFFGSGTQLSVL.

In this sample, this clonotype turned up many times. J is TRBJ1-2 and V is TRBV4-2; D gene ambiguous. V was pared by 3 bases and J by 4 bases, with 15 bases between. Germline assignment: CDR1 LGHNA and CDR2 YNFKEQ. The CDR3 runs 15 residues. CDR3 sequence (DNA): TGTGCCAGCAGCCAGGAGTTCGGGAGACCCTATGGCTACACCTTC. This encodes CASSQEFGRPYGYTF.

This clonotype was recorded a few times. V is TRBV6-5 and J is TRBJ2-7; 13 bases map to TRBD2. This CDR3 has 19 residues. After removal of 4 bases from V and 4 bases from J, the junction contained 16 bases not matched to a gene. In germline, CDR1 is MNHEY, CDR2 SVGAGI. In nucleotides, the CDR3 is TGTGCCAGCAGTTTCGCAGGAGGGAAACTAGCGGGGGGGCGGTACGAGCAGTACTTC. As protein: CASSFAGGKLAGGRYEQYF.

This clonotype was recorded many times. The chain joins TRBV2 to TRBJ2-7, with D possibly being TRBD1 (6 bases). Germline V lookup: CDR1 SNHLY, CDR2 FYNNEI. V lost 3 bases, J lost 6 bases, and 15 bases lay in between. This CDR3 has 14 amino acids. The chain's CDR3 is CASSEVVRGSEQYF. As DNA, the CDR3 is TGTGCCAGCAGTGAGGTCGTAAGGGGGTCCGAGCAGTACTTC. Full variable domain (missing parts from reference TRBV2 and TRBJ2-7): EPEVTQTPSHQVTQMGQEVILRCVPISNHLYFYWYRQILGQKVEFLVSFYNNEISEKSEIFDDQFSVERPDGSNFTLKIRSTKLEDSAMYFCASSEVVRGSEQYFGPGTRLTVT.

CDR3 nucleotide sequence: TGTGCCAGCAGCTTAGGGACAGGGGGCGCCTCCTTTAATGAAAAACTGTTTTTT. This sequence encodes CASSLGTGGASFNEKLFF. This chain links TRBV7-6 with TRBJ1-4, with 11 positions matching TRBD1. Germline V gene lookup returns CDR1 SGHVS and CDR2 FNYEAQ. This CDR3 is built from 18 residues. Losses at the gene ends were 1 base for V and 4 bases for J; bases not matched to a gene: 8.

This clonotype was detected ten times or more. The chain combines TRBV6-5 with TRBJ2-5, with 14 bases aligning to TRBD2. V trimming: 0 bases; J trimming: 3 bases; junction bases outside the gene matches: 0. CDR1 and CDR2 (germline): MNHEY, SVGAGI. The CDR3 loop spans 16 amino acids. The CDR3 sequence is CASSYSTSGGEETQYF. CDR3 DNA sequence: TGTGCCAGCAGTTACTCGACTAGCGGGGGGGAAGAGACCCAGTACTTC.

This clonotype was seen at least ten times. The genes are TRBV6-1 and TRBJ2-3, with 8 bases matching TRBD1. The V gene end was trimmed by 6 bases and the J gene end by 10 bases; junction bases not matched to a gene: 15. The CDR3 is 15 amino acids. Germline V gene lookup returns CDR1 MNHNS and CDR2 SASEGT. Here the CDR3 DNA reads TGTGCCAGCAGGAATTCCGCTCCGGGACAGGTTTCGCAGTATTTT. The encoded protein is CASRNSAPGQVSQYF.

The rearrangement uses TRBV20-1 and TRBJ2-5, with 7 bases identical to TRBD2. Trimming took 2 bases from V and 2 from J; bases not matched to a gene: 2. The length of the CDR3 is 13 residues. In germline, CDR1 is DFQATT, CDR2 SNEGSKA (reference sequence). The CDR3 is CSARYGGQETQYF. In DNA form, the CDR3 reads TGCAGTGCTAGATACGGGGGGCAAGAGACCCAGTACTTC.

The V call is TRBV7-2, the J call TRBJ2-5; D not resolved. With 3 bases removed from V and 2 bases from J, the gap between germline ends came to 13 bases. Germline CDR1 and CDR2: SGHTA and FQGNSA. The CDR3 spans 15 residues. Here the CDR3 reads CASSFSTWRQETQYF. CDR3 nucleotide sequence: TGTGCCAGCAGCTTTAGTACGTGGCGACAAGAGACCCAGTACTTC.